This TCR beta chain was captured by sequencing in a study of long-term antiretroviral therapy in people with HIV. Study outcomes and limitations: All blood samples came from the years 2004 to 2017, possibly under older ART regimens. ART adherence, viral resistance and therapy changes were not recorded.

The assay used was immunoSEQ (version v3.0), run at survey level. TCRdb keeps only in-frame clones here, not all; method: immunoSEQ multiplex PCR. The table has around 30,000 clones, approximately 94% seen once. The table lists this clone with a count of one. As yet, its antigen is unknown. Every donor had one or more pre-ART and two or more post-ART PBMC samples. The CDR3 spans 17 residues. Germline CDR1 is SGHRS and CDR2 is YFSETQ. V lost 0 bases and J 4 bases, leaving 19 bases between the germline ends. The chain has TRBV5-1 and TRBJ1-1, with D possibly TRBD1 on 5 matching bases. This material consisted of unsorted PBMCs, taken around 7.4 years after starting antiretroviral therapy. The sequence derives from a man aged 50-59 years with HIV. The CDR3 coding sequence is TGCGCCAGCAGCTTGGAACGAATGCGGACCGGGGGCACTGAAGCTTTCTTT. The encoded protein is CASSLERMRTGGTEAFF.